This T cell receptor (beta chain) was observed in a study of CD8+ T cells in alopecia areata. For the study at large: Skin grafts from roughly 6-12-month-old C3H/HeJ donors with spontaneous alopecia were placed on 7-10-week-old female C3H/HeJ mice.

Concerning this clone itself: The antigen remains unidentified. The germline and genes are mouse ones. The read ends 4 residues before the CDR3 terminus; that terminus is restored from the germline J gene.

The CDR3 totals 15 residues. Trimming took 5 bases from V and 4 from J; bases not matched to a gene: 5. CDR1 and CDR2 from the germline V gene are NSHNY and SYGAGN. General study results and limits: Resident alphabeta T-cell populations of normal skin are likewise subject to sequencing in scalp samples. With patients, TCR sharing proved less clear than in mice, a difference possibly related to HLA. An increase in clonality over normal scalp was evident in lesional scalp, especially alopecia totalis/universalis.

The authors extracted RNA and reverse transcribed it into cDNA as the sequencing template. Assay used: immunoSEQ multiplex PCR; TCRdb lists only in-frame clones, some missing. This record lists under 350,000 clones, none seen once only, and the top ten clones contain roughly 1.2%. The study sorted pooled cutaneous lymph node cells by CD4, CD8alpha, NKG2D, NKG2ACE and other markers. The TCR sequence derives from a C3H/HeJ mouse with alopecia areata. Strain haplotype (MHC): H2-k. The specimen sequenced was CD4+ T cells sorted from a lymph node. V and J are TRBV13-1 and TRBJ2-2; TRBD1 matches at 10 bases. The CDR3 loop reads CASRTGTGVTGQLYF. The part of the CDR3 DNA that was read is TGTGCCAGCAGAACCGGGACAGGGGTCACCGGG.